Detailed here is one T cell receptor beta chain. Antigen specificity is unknown. Each sample's input was around 270 ng genomic DNA, 38,000 or so genome equivalents. The CDR3 spans 13 residues. Germline lookup yields CDR1 MNHEY and CDR2 SMNVEV (reference sequence). These data belong to a study of T cell clusters in autoimmune cytopenias. Findings and caveats of the study: Primary autoimmune cytopenia patients seemingly lacked the physiological T cell clusters found in healthy donors. TRB repertoire shifts in secondary cytopenia and chronic lymphocytic leukemia mostly reflected lymphoma, not autoimmunity.

TRB was amplified by touch-down multiplex PCR, primer pools A and B combined. TCRdb reanalyzed the multiplex PCR reads and collapses them to one entry per CDR3 protein, without DNA. The sample table includes about 6,300 distinct CDR3 sequences. This sample also appeared in a second study, on T cell repertoires in aging, cancer and after chemotherapy. That study adds: Over several months to years, re-sampled healthy donor repertoires clearly shared clones. In healthy donors, age-related TCR diversity loss mainly reflected lost richness.

The sample taken for sequencing was peripheral blood. This TCR came from a human donor in good health. This rearrangement joins TRBV27 to TRBJ1-2; lacking DNA, the TRBD1 call made by TCRdb goes unchecked. The CDR3 region is CASSLQGQYGYTF.